The table lists the clone carrying this T cell receptor beta chain with a count of one. This sample was taken from a study of blood T cell repertoires in COVID-19. Study-level background: Italy, Spain and the United States were the sources of the convalescent and acute COVID-19 samples. From T cells, B-cell-depleted T cells, or PBMCs came the material, which was cDNA or gDNA.

Germline CDR1 and CDR2: SGDLS and YYNGEE. The CDR3 length is 13 residues. Trimming took 0 bases from V and 10 from J, leaving 11 bases between them. Per the study methods: Nucleated cell number was recorded as an estimate derived from reference gene primer amplification. Libraries were prepared by immunoSEQ multiplex PCR; TCRdb keeps only in-frame clonotypes and omits some of them. From that table come the V and J calls and clone size; the DNA was used to work out D and trimming. The sample carries roughly 64,000 clones, 75% to 95% recorded once. Sequencing was carried out using peripheral blood. The V call is TRBV9, the J call TRBJ2-1; D uncertain. The origin of this receptor is a woman of 80 years or more with active COVID-19. Written as DNA, the CDR3 is TGTGCCAGCAGCGTAGATGTCCTGGAGGAGCAGTTCTTC. Protein product: CASSVDVLEEQFF.